This entry lists 10 T cell receptor beta chains sequenced from one sample in a study of cytomegalovirus exposure and HLA in healthy donors. The PCR used 60 Vbeta and 13 Jbeta primers. Assay: immunoSEQ multiplex PCR; the TCRdb copy retains only in-frame clones and omits some. The table lists about 200,000 clones, roughly 80% of them singletons, with 1.7% in the top ten. The sample comprised PBMCs. These TCRs come from a woman aged 18 to 35 in good health and CMV-seronegative.

This chain connects TRBV19 to TRBJ2-1, with 9 bases lining up with TRBD2. CDR1 and CDR2 (germline): LNHDA, SQIVND (reference sequence). Germline trimming cut 3 bases from V and 7 bases from J; bases unmatched to any gene: 10. This CDR3 has 16 residues. The CDR3 loop reads CASSIQAGGIGNEQFF. CDR3 in DNA: TGTGCCAGTAGTATTCAGGCGGGAGGGATCGGAAATGAGCAGTTCTTC.

The V call is TRBV7-9, the J call TRBJ2-3; perhaps TRBD1 as D (7 bases). V was clipped by 5 bases and J by 6 bases, with 9 bases between them. The CDR3 runs 12 residues. Germline V gene sequence: CDR1 SEHNR, CDR2 FQNEAQ (reference sequence). CDR3 loop: CASSPGGDTQYF. Here the CDR3 DNA reads TGTGCCAGCAGCCCAGGGGGGGATACGCAGTATTTT.

The genes are TRBV2 and TRBJ2-2; tentatively, D is TRBD2 (6 bases). The germline CDR1 and CDR2 sequences are SNHLY and FYNNEI. This CDR3 spans 13 amino acids. Trimming left V 1 base short and J 7 bases short, with 7 bases between. In DNA, the CDR3 is TGTGCCAGCAGTGAAGGGGGGGTCGGGGAGCTGTTTTTT. This sequence encodes CASSEGGVGELFF. The full variable domain, its missing parts supplied by reference TRBV2 and TRBJ2-2, is EPEVTQTPSHQVTQMGQEVILRCVPISNHLYFYWYRQILGQKVEFLVSFYNNEISEKSEIFDDQFSVERPDGSNFTLKIRSTKLEDSAMYFCASSEGGVGELFFGEGSRLTVL.

The rearrangement joins TRBV4-2 to TRBJ2-5; tentatively, D is TRBD2 (6 bases). The germline gives CDR1 LGHNA, CDR2 YNFKEQ. The CDR3 spans 15 residues. The V end was cut by 4 bases, the J end by 2 bases, with 14 bases between. The CDR3 bases are TGTGCCAGCAGCCTCTCCCCGGGAGTTCAAGAGACCCAGTACTTC. This sequence encodes CASSLSPGVQETQYF.

The J gene is TRBJ2-2, the V gene TRBV18; 13 bases agree with TRBD2. This CDR3 spans 18 amino acids. Germline V gene sequence: CDR1 KGHSH, CDR2 LQKENI. V lost 1 base and J lost 6; bases outside the gene matches: 8. In nucleotides, the CDR3 is TGTGCCAGCTCACCACACGGACTAGCGGGAGCGTTTCCCGGGGAGCTGTTTTTT. Amino acids: CASSPHGLAGAFPGELFF.

In its sample, this clone was seen once. V gene TRBV2 combines with J gene TRBJ2-1; 10 bases are a match to TRBD2. Germline V gene lookup returns CDR1 SNHLY and CDR2 FYNNEI. Unmatched junction bases numbered 9, after V lost 8 bases and J lost 8 bases. The CDR3 is made up of 14 amino acids. CDR3 DNA sequence: TGTGCCAGCGCCGGAGTAGCGGGAGGTGATGAGCAGTTCTTC. Translating gives CASAGVAGGDEQFF.

The rearrangement uses TRBV29-1 and TRBJ1-2; no clear D. The CDR3 runs to 11 residues. The germline gives CDR1 SQVTM, CDR2 ANQGSEA. Deletions cut 7 bases from V and 7 bases from J, with 13 bases between. Written as DNA, the CDR3 is TGCAGCGCTGAGGAGCTGGGTGGCTACACCTTC. Protein sequence: CSAEELGGYTF.

The chain joins TRBV7-9 to TRBJ2-1; no reliable D call. From germline, CDR1 is SEHNR and CDR2 FQNEAQ (reference sequence). The CDR3 consists of 12 residues. Trimming removed 2 bases at V and 9 bases at J, with 8 bases between. The CDR3, as DNA: TGTGCCAGCAGCTTACTCAGTTCTGAGCAGTTCTTC. Translated: CASSLLSSEQFF.

In nucleotides, the CDR3 is TGTGCCAGCAGCGCCGGGTCTCCCTACGAGCAGTACGTC. Residues: CASSAGSPYEQYV. The chain links TRBV2 to TRBJ2-7; D is unclear. Germline V gives CDR1 SNHLY, CDR2 FYNNEI. V shed 6 bases and J shed 2 bases, with 11 bases lying between them. There are 13 residues in the CDR3.

The chain is built from TRBV28 and TRBJ2-7, with D perhaps TRBD1 (6 bases). Germline CDR1 reads MDHEN; CDR2 reads SYDVKM. The CDR3 totals 15 residues. V lost 3 bases, J lost 0 bases, and 12 bases lay in between. The CDR3 bases are TGTGCCAGCAGTTTCACAGGGCCGACCTCCTACGAGCAGTACTTC. Protein sequence: CASSFTGPTSYEQYF.